This T cell receptor (beta chain) was retrieved from a study of shared clonotypes between healthy human individuals. Within Nashville, Tennessee resided all donors, each a Caucasian adult. Trimming took 4 bases from V and 4 from J, leaving 20 bases between them. The CDR3 spans 17 residues. Looked up from germline, CDR1 is MNHEY and CDR2 is SMNVEV (reference sequence). Deep-level assay runs were performed. Profiling relied on immunoSEQ multiplex PCR, and the TCRdb table lists in-frame clones only, not all of them. The table shows some 240,000 clones, with just over 65% occurring only once. This sequence was found in a man aged 30 to 45 in good health. Specimen: memory CD4+ T cells sorted from blood. Subset given: CD45RA-negative fraction. V gene TRBV27 combines with J gene TRBJ2-1; D is possibly TRBD1 (6 bases). The CDR3 DNA sequence: TGTGCCAGCAGTTCCGACCTTACAGGGATCCCTTACAATGAGCAGTTCTTC. Encoded protein: CASSSDLTGIPYNEQFF.